This T cell receptor (beta chain) was sequenced during a study of cytomegalovirus exposure and HLA in healthy donors. Germline lookup yields CDR1 SGHRS and CDR2 YFSETQ. The CDR3 has 14 amino acids. V dropped 5 bases and J dropped 3 bases, with 13 bases sitting between them. This clone appeared a few times. Vbeta (60) and Jbeta (13) primers were used in the PCR. The table came from immunoSEQ multiplex PCR; TCRdb's copy has only in-frame clones and leaves some out. This sample has 100,000 or so clones, with 77% found just once. The sequence derives from a woman between 40 and 55 years old in good health and CMV-seropositive. The sample was PBMCs. The J gene is TRBJ2-3, the V gene TRBV5-1, with a tentative D call TRBD2 (6 bases). In DNA form, the CDR3 reads TGCGCCAGCAGTTGGGGGGAATTGACAGATACGCAGTATTTT. Its protein product is CASSWGELTDTQYF. Based on the CDR3 plus reference TRBV5-1 and TRBJ2-3, the full variable domain is KAGVTQTPRYLIKTRGQQVTLSCSPISGHRSVSWYQQTPGQGLQFLFEYFSETQRNKGNFPGRFSGRQFSNSRSEMNVSTLELGDSALYLCASSWGELTDTQYFGPGTRLTVL.